A selection of T cell receptor beta chains follows, all from one sample in a study of early T cells in non-severe SARS-CoV-2 infection. TCRdb itself ran the 5' RACE reads through MiXCR, one entry per CDR3 protein. The sample lists roughly 52,000 distinct CDR3 sequences, 5% to 7.5% occurring once. This specimen consisted of whole blood, obtained at baseline. The receptors here all came from an adult who was a healthcare worker with PCR-confirmed SARS-CoV-2 infection or an uninfected control (not recorded which). CDR3s include the opening cysteine and the closing phenylalanine or tryptophan. D genes are given only for firm matches. Rows may omit the clone size; those that give it use once, few, many or a size class.

J | size | V | D | CDR3 | DNA
TRBJ2-6 | many | TRBV6-2/TRBV6-3 | NA | CASSYSTTGANVLTF | TGTGCCAGCAGTTACTCGACAACTGGGGCCAACGTCCTGACTTTC
TRBJ2-3 | few | TRBV4-2 | NA | CASSQAHPSDTQYF | TGTGCCAGCAGCCAAGCCCACCCCTCGGATACGCAGTATTTT
TRBJ2-4 | few | TRBV11-2 | NA | CASSTWRVGQNIQYF | TGTGCCAGCAGCACTTGGAGGGTTGGCCAAAACATTCAGTACTTC
TRBJ1-6 | many | TRBV7-9 | NA | CASTNLQSPLHF | TGTGCCAGCACCAACCTTCAGTCACCCCTCCACTTT
TRBJ1-2 | many | TRBV30 | NA | CAWSRDHQNYGYTF | TGTGCCTGGAGTCGGGATCACCAAAACTATGGCTACACCTTC
TRBJ1-6 | few | TRBV10-1 | TRBD1 | CASNGQEDSPLHF | TGCGCCAGCAATGGACAGGAGGACTCACCCCTCCACTTT
TRBJ2-7 | few | TRBV28 | NA | CASRPLARGDYEQYF | TGTGCCAGCAGACCCCTCGCCAGGGGGGACTACGAGCAGTACTTC
TRBJ1-2 | NA | TRBV3-2 | NA | CASSQVTVTNYGYTF | TGTGCCAGCAGCCAAGTTACAGTTACTAACTATGGCTACACCTTC
TRBJ2-1 | NA | TRBV4-1 | TRBD2 | CASSQDPASGGHDNEQFF | TGCGCCAGCAGCCAAGACCCGGCTAGCGGGGGCCATGACAATGAGCAGTTCTTC
TRBJ2-1 | few | TRBV4-3 | TRBD2 | CASSQDRVTSGYNEQFF | TGCGCCAGCAGCCAAGATCGTGTGACTAGCGGGTATAATGAGCAGTTCTTC
TRBJ2-5 | many | TRBV18 | NA | CASSQYQETQYF | TGTGCCAGCTCCCAGTACCAAGAGACCCAGTACTTC
TRBJ1-6 | few | TRBV7-9 | NA | CASSLDQSPLHF | TGTGCCAGCAGCTTAGACCAATCACCCCTCCACTTT
TRBJ2-3 | many | TRBV6-5 | NA | CASSYVGAPKDTQYF | TGTGCCAGCAGTTACGTGGGGGCGCCTAAAGATACGCAGTATTTT
TRBJ2-7 | many | TRBV4-3 | TRBD1 | CASSQDNRAWTGGVTYF | TGCGCCAGCAGCCAAGATAATAGAGCCTGGACAGGGGGCGTTACTTACTTC
TRBJ1-1 | many | TRBV7-8 | NA | CASSLGSTEAFF | TGTGCCAGCAGCTTAGGTTCCACTGAAGCTTTCTTT
TRBJ1-4 | many | TRBV12-3/TRBV12-4 | TRBD1 | CASSPSRQGAHEKLFF | TGTGCCAGCAGTCCCTCCCGACAGGGGGCTCATGAAAAACTGTTTTTT
TRBJ2-1 | many | TRBV6-4 | NA | CASSPPGEQFF | TGTGCCAGCAGTCCCCCAGGGGAGCAGTTCTTC
TRBJ1-2 | NA | TRBV21-1 | NA | CASSNPAGADGYTF | TGTGCCAGCAGCAACCCGGCAGGGGCCGATGGCTACACCTTC
TRBJ1-1 | NA | TRBV4-2 | NA | CASSREQRNTEAFF | TGTGCCAGCAGCCGAGAACAGAGGAACACTGAAGCTTTCTTT
TRBJ2-5 | many | TRBV5-1 | NA | CASSRDTQETQYF | TGCGCCAGCAGCCGGGACACCCAAGAGACCCAGTACTTC
TRBJ2-3 | NA | TRBV6-2/TRBV6-3 | TRBD1 | CASSYSEGQGADTQYF | TGTGCCAGCAGTTACTCGGAAGGACAGGGCGCAGATACGCAGTATTTT
TRBJ2-5 | NA | TRBV6-2/TRBV6-3 | NA | CASTDRSETQYF | TGTGCCAGCACCGACCGATCAGAGACCCAGTACTTC
TRBJ2-6 | many | TRBV20-1 | NA | CSARHLASGANVLTF | TGCAGTGCTAGACATCTGGCCTCTGGGGCCAACGTCCTGACTTTC
TRBJ2-1 | many | TRBV5-1 | TRBD2 | CASRSRRGADEQFF | TGCGCCAGCAGATCTAGGCGGGGGGCCGATGAGCAGTTCTTC
TRBJ2-2 | NA | TRBV5-1 | NA | CASSSTLAGELFF | TGCGCCAGCAGCTCTACCCTTGCCGGGGAGCTGTTTTTT
TRBJ1-1 | NA | TRBV5-1 | NA | CASSPGSLLTEAFF | TGCGCCAGCAGCCCGGGATCTCTACTAACTGAAGCTTTCTTT